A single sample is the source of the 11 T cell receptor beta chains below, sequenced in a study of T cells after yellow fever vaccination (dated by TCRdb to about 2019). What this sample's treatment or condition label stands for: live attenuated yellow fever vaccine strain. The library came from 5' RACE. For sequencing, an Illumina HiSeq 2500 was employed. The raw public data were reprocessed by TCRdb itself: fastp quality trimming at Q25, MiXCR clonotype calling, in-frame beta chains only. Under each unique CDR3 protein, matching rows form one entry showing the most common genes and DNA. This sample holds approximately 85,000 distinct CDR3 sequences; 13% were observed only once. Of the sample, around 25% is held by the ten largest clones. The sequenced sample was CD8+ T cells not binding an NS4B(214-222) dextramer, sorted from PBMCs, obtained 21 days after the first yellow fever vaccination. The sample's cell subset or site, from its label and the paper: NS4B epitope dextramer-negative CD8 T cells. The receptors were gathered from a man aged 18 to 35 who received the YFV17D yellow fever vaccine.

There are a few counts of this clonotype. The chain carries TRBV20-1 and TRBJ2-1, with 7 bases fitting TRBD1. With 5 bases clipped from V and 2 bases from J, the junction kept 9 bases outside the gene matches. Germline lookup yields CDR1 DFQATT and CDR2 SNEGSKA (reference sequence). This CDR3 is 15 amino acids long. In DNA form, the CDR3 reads TGCAGTGCTGTCCACCGGGACAGTGCCTACAATGAGCAGTTCTTC. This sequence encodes CSAVHRDSAYNEQFF.

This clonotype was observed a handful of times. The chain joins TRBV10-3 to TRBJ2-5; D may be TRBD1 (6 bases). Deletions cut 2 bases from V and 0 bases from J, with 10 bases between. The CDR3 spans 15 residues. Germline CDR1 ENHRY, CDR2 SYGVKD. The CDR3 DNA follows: TGTGCCATCAGTGAGGACAGGCAGAACCAAGAGACCCAGTACTTC. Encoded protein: CAISEDRQNQETQYF.

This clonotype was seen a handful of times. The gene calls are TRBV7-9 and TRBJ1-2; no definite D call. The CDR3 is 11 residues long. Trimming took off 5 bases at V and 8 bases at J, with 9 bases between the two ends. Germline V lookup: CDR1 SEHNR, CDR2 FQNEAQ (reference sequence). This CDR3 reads CASSASGGYTF. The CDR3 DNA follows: TGTGCCAGCAGCGCCTCCGGCGGCTACACCTTC. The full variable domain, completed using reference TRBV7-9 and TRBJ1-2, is DTGVSQNPRHKITKRGQNVTFRCDPISEHNRLYWYRQTLGQGPEFLTYFQNEAQLEKSRLLSDRFSAERPKGSFSTLEIQRTEQGDSAMYLCASSASGGYTFGSGTRLTVV.

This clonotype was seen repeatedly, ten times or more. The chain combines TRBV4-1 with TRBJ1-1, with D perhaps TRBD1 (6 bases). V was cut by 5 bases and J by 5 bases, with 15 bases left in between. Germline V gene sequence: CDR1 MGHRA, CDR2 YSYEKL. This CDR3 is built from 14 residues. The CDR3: CASSVYRVGTEAFF. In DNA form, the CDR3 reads TGCGCCAGCAGCGTATACAGGGTAGGGACTGAAGCTTTCTTT.

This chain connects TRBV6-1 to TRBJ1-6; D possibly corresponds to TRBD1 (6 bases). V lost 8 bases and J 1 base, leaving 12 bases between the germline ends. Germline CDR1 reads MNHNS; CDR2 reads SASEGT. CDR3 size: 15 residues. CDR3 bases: TGTGCCAGCGACTACAGGGAATCCTATAATTCACCCCTCCACTTT. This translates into CASDYRESYNSPLHF.

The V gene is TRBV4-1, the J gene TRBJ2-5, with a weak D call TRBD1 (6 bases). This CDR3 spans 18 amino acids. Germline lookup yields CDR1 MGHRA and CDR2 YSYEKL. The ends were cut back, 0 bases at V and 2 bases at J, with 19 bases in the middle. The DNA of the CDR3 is TGCGCCAGCAGCCAAGATTATTTTCTGGGACAAGCGCAAGAGACCCAGTACTTC. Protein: CASSQDYFLGQAQETQYF.

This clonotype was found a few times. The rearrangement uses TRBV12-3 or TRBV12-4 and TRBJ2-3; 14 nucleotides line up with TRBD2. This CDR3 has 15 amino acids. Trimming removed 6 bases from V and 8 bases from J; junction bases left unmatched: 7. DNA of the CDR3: TGTGCCAGCAGGACGGGACTAGCGGGGGTGGTTACGCAGTATTTT. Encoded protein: CASRTGLAGVVTQYF.

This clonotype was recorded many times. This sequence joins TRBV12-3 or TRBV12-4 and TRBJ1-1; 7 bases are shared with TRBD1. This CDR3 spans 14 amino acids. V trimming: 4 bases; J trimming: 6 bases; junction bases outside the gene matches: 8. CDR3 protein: CASSYQGVISEAFF. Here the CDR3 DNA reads TGTGCCAGCAGTTACCAGGGGGTAATCTCTGAAGCTTTCTTT.

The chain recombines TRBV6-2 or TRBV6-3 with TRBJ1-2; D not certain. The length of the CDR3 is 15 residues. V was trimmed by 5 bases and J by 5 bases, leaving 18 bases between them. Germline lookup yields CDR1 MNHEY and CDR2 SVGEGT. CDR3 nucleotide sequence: TGTGCCAGCAGTCCTAAAACGGGCAGCTCTTATGGCTACACCTTC. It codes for CASSPKTGSSYGYTF.

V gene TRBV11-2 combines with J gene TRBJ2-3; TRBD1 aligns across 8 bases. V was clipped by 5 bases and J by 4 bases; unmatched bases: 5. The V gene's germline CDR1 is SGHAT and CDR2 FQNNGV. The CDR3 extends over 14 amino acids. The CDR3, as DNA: TGTGCCAGCAGCCTAGGACAGGGACCAGATACGCAGTATTTT. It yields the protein CASSLGQGPDTQYF.

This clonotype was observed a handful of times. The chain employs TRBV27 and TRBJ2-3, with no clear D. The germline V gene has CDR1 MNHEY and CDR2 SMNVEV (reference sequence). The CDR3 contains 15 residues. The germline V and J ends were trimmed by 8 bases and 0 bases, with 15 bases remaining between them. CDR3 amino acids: CASGSADASTDTQYF. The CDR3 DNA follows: TGTGCCAGCGGTTCGGCGGATGCTAGCACAGATACGCAGTATTTT.